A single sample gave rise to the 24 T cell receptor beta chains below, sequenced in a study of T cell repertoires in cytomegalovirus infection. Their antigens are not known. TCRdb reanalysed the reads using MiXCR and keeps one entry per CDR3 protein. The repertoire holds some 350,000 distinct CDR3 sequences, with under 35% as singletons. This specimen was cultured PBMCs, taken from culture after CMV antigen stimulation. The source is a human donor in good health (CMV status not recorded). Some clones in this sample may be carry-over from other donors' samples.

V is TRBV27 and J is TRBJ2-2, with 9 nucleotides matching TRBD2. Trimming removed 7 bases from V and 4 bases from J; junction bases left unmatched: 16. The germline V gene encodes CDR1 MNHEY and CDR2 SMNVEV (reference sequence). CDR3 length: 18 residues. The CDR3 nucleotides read TGTGCCAGCACTCACCAAGGAGTAGCGGGAGTGATCACCGGGGAGCTGTTTTTT. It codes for CASTHQGVAGVITGELFF.

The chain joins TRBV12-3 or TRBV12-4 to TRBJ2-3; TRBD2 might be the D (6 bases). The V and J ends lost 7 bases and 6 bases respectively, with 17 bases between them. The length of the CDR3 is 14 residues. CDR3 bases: TGTGCCAGCAATAGAGCGGGTCCCAGGGATACGCAGTATTTT. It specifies CASNRAGPRDTQYF.

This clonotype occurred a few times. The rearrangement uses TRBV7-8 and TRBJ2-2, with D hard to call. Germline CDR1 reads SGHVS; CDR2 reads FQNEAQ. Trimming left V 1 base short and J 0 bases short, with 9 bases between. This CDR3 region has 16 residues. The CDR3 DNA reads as TGTGCCAGCAGCTTAGTACGGCAGCCGAACACCGGGGAGCTGTTTTTT. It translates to CASSLVRQPNTGELFF.

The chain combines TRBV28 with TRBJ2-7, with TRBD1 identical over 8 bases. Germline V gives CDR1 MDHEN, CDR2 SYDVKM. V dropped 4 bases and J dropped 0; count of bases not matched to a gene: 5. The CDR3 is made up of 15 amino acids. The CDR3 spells CASSSLGTGSYEQYF. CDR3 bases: TGTGCCAGCAGTTCATTGGGGACAGGCTCCTACGAGCAGTACTTC.

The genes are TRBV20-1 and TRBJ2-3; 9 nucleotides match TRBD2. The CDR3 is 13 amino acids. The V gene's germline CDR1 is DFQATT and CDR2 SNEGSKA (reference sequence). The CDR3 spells CSGGLAGTDTQYF. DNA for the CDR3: TGCAGCGGGGGACTAGCAGGCACAGATACGCAGTATTTT.

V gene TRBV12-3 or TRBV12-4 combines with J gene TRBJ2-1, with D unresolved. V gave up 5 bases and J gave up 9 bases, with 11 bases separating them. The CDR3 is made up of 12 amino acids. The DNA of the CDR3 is TGTGCCAGCAGTCGTTCGAATGGTGAGCAGTTCTTC. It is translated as CASSRSNGEQFF.

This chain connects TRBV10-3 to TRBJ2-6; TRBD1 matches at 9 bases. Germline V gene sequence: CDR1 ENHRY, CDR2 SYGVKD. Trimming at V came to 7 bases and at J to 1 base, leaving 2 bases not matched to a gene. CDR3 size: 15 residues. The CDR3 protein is CAITGQGSGANVLTF. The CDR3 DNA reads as TGTGCCATCACCGGACAGGGGTCTGGGGCCAACGTCCTGACTTTC.

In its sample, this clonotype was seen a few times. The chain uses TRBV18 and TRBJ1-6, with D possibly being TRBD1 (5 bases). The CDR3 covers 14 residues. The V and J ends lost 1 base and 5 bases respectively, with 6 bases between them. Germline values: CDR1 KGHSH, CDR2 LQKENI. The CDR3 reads CASSPQGNNSPLHF. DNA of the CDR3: TGTGCCAGCTCACCACAGGGGAATAATTCACCCCTCCACTTT.

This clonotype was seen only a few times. CDR3 sequence: CASSYRVGYTF. The CDR3, as DNA: TGTGCCAGCAGTTACAGGGTTGGCTACACCTTC. The V call is TRBV2, the J call TRBJ1-2; tentatively, D is TRBD1 (6 bases). The V end lost 5 bases, the J end lost 7 bases, and 8 bases lay between the germline ends. This CDR3 has 11 residues. CDR1 is SNHLY and CDR2 is FYNNEI in the germline V gene.

The DNA for the CDR3 is TGTGCCAGCAGCCAAGATCCCCGGGACAGTGAGACCCAGTACTTC. Translated, it gives CASSQDPRDSETQYF. V usage is TRBV4-2 and J usage is TRBJ2-5, with 7 bases aligning to TRBD1. The junction had 6 bases not matched to a gene; V was cut back by 0 bases and J by 5 bases. Germline values: CDR1 LGHNA, CDR2 YNFKEQ. The CDR3 consists of 15 residues.

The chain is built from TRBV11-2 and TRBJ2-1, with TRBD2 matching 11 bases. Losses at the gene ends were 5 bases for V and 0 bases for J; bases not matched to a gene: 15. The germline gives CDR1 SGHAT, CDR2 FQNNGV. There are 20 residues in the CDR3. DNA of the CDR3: TGTGCCAGCAGCCTCTTGAGGAGGACTAGCGGGTTTGGCTCCTACAATGAGCAGTTCTTC. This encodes CASSLLRRTSGFGSYNEQFF.

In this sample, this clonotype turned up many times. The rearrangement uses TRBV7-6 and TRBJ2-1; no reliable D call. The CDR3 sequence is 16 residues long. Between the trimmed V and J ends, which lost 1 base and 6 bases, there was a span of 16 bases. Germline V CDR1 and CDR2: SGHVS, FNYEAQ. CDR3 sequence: CASSLVRQGVINEQFF. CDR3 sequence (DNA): TGTGCCAGCAGCTTAGTTCGACAAGGAGTGATCAATGAGCAGTTCTTC.

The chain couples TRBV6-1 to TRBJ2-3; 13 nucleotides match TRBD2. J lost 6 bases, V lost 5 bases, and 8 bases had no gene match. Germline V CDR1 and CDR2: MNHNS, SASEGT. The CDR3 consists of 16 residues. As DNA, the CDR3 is TGTGCCAGCAGTCAAGGACTAGCGGGGGCAAGGGATACGCAGTATTTT. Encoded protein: CASSQGLAGARDTQYF.

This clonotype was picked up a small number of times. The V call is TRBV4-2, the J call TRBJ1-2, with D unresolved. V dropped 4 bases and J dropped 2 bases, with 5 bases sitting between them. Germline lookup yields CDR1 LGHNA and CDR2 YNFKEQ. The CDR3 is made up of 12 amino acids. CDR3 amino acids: CASSRSNYGYTF. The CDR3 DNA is TGTGCCAGCAGCCGGTCCAACTATGGCTACACCTTC.

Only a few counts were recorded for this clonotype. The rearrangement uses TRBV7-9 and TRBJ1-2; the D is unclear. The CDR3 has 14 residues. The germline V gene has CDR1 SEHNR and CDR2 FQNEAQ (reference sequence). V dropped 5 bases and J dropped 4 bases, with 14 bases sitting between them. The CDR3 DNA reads TGTGCCAGCAGCCACGCCGGAAACATCTATGGCTACACCTTC. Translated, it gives CASSHAGNIYGYTF. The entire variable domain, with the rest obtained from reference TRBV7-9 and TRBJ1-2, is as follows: DTGVSQNPRHKITKRGQNVTFRCDPISEHNRLYWYRQTLGQGPEFLTYFQNEAQLEKSRLLSDRFSAERPKGSFSTLEIQRTEQGDSAMYLCASSHAGNIYGYTFGSGTRLTVV.

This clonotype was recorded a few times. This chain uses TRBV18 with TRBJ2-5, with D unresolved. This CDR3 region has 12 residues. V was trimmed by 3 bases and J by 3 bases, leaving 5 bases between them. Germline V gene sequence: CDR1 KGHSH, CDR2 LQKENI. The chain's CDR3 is CASSPPEETQYF. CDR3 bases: TGTGCCAGCTCACCCCCCGAAGAGACCCAGTACTTC.

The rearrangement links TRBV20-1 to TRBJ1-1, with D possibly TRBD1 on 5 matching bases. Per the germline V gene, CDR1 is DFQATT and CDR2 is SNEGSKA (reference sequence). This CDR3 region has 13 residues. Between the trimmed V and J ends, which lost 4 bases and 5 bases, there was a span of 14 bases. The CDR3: CSAMAPGGTEAFF. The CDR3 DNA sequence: TGCAGTGCTATGGCCCCCGGGGGTACTGAAGCTTTCTTT.

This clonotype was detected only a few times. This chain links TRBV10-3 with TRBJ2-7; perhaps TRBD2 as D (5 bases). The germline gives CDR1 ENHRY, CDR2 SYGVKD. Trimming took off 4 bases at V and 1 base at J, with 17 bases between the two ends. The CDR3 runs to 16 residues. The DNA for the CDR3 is TGTGCCATCAGTGCCCCGGGGAGTTCGGGGTCCTACGAGCAGTACTTC. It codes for CAISAPGSSGSYEQYF.

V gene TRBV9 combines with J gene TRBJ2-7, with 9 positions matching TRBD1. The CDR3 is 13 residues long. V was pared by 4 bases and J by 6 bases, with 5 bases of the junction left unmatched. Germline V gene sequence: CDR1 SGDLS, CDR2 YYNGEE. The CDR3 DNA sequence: TGTGCCAGCAGCCAGACAGGGGGGCTCGAGCAGTACTTC. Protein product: CASSQTGGLEQYF. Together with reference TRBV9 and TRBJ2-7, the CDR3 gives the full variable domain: DSGVTQTPKHLITATGQRVTLRCSPRSGDLSVYWYQQSLDQGLQFLIQYYNGEERAKGNILERFSAQQFPDLHSELNLSSLELGDSALYFCASSQTGGLEQYFGPGTRLTVT.

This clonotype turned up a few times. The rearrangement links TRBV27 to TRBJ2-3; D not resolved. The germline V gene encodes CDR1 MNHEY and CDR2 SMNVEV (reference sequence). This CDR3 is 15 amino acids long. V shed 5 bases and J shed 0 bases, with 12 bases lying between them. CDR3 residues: CASSPTPVSTDTQYF. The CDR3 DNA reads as TGTGCCAGCAGTCCTACGCCGGTCAGCACAGATACGCAGTATTTT.

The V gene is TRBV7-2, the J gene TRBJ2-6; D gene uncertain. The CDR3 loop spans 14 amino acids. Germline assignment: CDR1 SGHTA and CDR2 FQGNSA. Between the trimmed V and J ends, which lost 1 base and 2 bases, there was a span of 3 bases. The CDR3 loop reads CASSLGTGANVLTF. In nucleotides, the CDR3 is TGTGCCAGCAGCTTAGGAACTGGGGCCAACGTCCTGACTTTC.

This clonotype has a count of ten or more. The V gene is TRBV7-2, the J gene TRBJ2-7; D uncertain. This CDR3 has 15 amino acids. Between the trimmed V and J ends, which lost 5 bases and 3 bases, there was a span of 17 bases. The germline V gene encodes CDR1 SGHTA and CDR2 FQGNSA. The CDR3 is CASSKDLTWNYEQYF. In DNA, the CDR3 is TGTGCCAGCAGCAAGGACCTAACTTGGAACTACGAGCAGTACTTC.

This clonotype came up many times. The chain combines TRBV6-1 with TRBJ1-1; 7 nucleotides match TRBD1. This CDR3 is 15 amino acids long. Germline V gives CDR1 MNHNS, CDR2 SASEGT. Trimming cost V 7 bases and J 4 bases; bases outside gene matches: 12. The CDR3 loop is CASTKTDRVGTEAFF. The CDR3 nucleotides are TGTGCCAGCACGAAAACCGACAGGGTTGGCACTGAAGCTTTCTTT.

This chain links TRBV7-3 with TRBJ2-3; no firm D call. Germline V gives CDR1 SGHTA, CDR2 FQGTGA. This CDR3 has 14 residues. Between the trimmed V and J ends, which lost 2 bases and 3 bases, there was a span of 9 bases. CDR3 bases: TGTGCCAGCAGCTTAGCCCCAATTACAGATACGCAGTATTTT. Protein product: CASSLAPITDTQYF.